Each of the 18 T cell receptor beta chains below was sequenced from the same sample in a study of T cell repertoires in cytomegalovirus infection. Using its own MiXCR run on the reads, TCRdb lists one record per CDR3 protein. The sample records a few hundred thousand distinct CDR3 sequences, approximately 18% being singletons. Sequencing was performed on PBMCs. These receptors were collected from a human donor in good health (CMV status not recorded). Some clones in this sample may be carry-over from other donors' samples.

This clonotype was detected only a few times. J is TRBJ1-5 and V is TRBV6-2 or TRBV6-3; unclear D gene. This CDR3 is 15 amino acids long. Germline CDR1 reads MNHEY; CDR2 reads SVGEGT. V shed 5 bases and J shed 1 base, with 12 bases lying between them. The CDR3 DNA reads TGTGCCAGCAGTGTTATCCTCGGCAGCAATCAGCCCCAGCATTTT. It specifies CASSVILGSNQPQHF.

This clonotype was recorded many times. In DNA, the CDR3 is TGTGCCAGCAGCTTAGCAGAGAAAGATACGCAGTATTTT. Its protein is CASSLAEKDTQYF. V and J are TRBV7-2 and TRBJ2-3; D ambiguous. The CDR3 has 13 amino acids. The V and J ends lost 0 bases and 5 bases respectively, with 6 bases between them. The V gene's germline CDR1 is SGHTA and CDR2 FQGNSA.

The chain is built from TRBV24-1 and TRBJ1-5, with D unresolved. The germline V gene encodes CDR1 KGHDR and CDR2 SFDVKD. Trimming removed 5 bases at V and 4 bases at J, with 8 bases between. The CDR3 spans 13 residues. The CDR3 DNA is TGTGCCACCAGTGGGCAGCCAAATCAGCCCCAGCATTTT. Translated, it gives CATSGQPNQPQHF.

This clonotype was seen ten or more times. The CDR3 DNA is TGTGCCAGCAGCTTACGAGGGGTCGGCTCCTACGAGCAGTACTTC. Its translation is CASSLRGVGSYEQYF. This sequence joins TRBV7-2 and TRBJ2-7; TRBD1 or TRBD2 may be the D gene (5 bases each). Per the germline V gene, CDR1 is SGHTA and CDR2 is FQGNSA. This CDR3 contains 15 residues. V was cut by 2 bases and J by 0 bases, with 11 bases left in between.

V is TRBV5-1 and J is TRBJ2-7; D is possibly TRBD1 (5 bases). CDR3 length: 13 amino acids. CDR1 and CDR2 (germline): SGHRS, YFSETQ. Trimming took off 1 base at V and 5 bases at J, with 10 bases between the two ends. The CDR3 reads CASSLNRGNEQYF. In nucleotides, the CDR3 is TGCGCCAGCAGCTTGAATAGGGGTAACGAGCAGTACTTC.

This clonotype was recorded at least ten times. V is TRBV28 and J is TRBJ1-3; tentatively, D is TRBD1 (5 bases). Germline V gives CDR1 MDHEN, CDR2 SYDVKM. The V end was cut by 6 bases, the J end by 4 bases, with 16 bases between. The CDR3 length is 15 residues. CDR3 nucleotides: TGTGCCAGCAGCTCCGATCTCGGGGCCGGAAACACCATATATTTT. Protein: CASSSDLGAGNTIYF.

In its sample, this clonotype was seen many times. The gene calls are TRBV7-2 and TRBJ1-1; the D is unclear. CDR3 length: 13 residues. From germline, CDR1 is SGHTA and CDR2 FQGNSA. V was trimmed by 5 bases and J by 2 bases, leaving 9 bases between them. CDR3 in amino acids: CASSMYTNTEAFF. CDR3 DNA sequence: TGTGCCAGCAGCATGTACACCAACACTGAAGCTTTCTTT.

The chain links TRBV11-2 to TRBJ2-1, with 12 positions matching TRBD2. In germline, CDR1 is SGHAT, CDR2 FQNNGV. The CDR3 covers 15 residues. J gave up 5 bases and V 5 bases, and 4 bases lay outside the gene matches. The CDR3: CASSPTSGRNNEQFF. The CDR3 DNA reads as TGTGCCAGCAGCCCCACTAGCGGGAGGAACAATGAGCAGTTCTTC.

As regards this clonotype: A read error may be the cause here, since a much bigger clone is one base away. The chain is built from TRBV12-3 or TRBV12-4 and TRBJ1-5; the D gene is possibly TRBD1 (5 bases). The CDR3 sequence is 14 residues long. Trimming stripped 1 base from V and 3 bases from J, with 7 bases between. The CDR3 DNA sequence: TGTGCCAGCAGTTTAGGACAGAACAATCAGCCCCAGCATTTT. Protein: CASSLGQNNQPQHF.

The chain is built from TRBV2 and TRBJ1-6; 9 bases map to TRBD1. CDR1 and CDR2 (germline): SNHLY, FYNNEI. The CDR3 loop spans 14 amino acids. V shed 5 bases and J 7 bases; nucleotides not matched to a gene: 3. The chain's CDR3 is CASSRDRENSPLHF. For the CDR3, the DNA is TGTGCCAGCAGTCGGGACAGGGAAAATTCACCCCTCCACTTT.

This clonotype was found a few times. V gene TRBV20-1 combines with J gene TRBJ2-7, with D possibly being TRBD2 (5 bases). The CDR3 length is 14 residues. Germline loops: CDR1 DFQATT, CDR2 SNEGSKA (reference sequence). V lost 3 bases and J lost 3, with 15 bases in between. Written as DNA, the CDR3 is TGCAGTGCTAGTGTGGCGGGTGGCCGCTACGAGCAGTACTTC. Translating gives CSASVAGGRYEQYF.

This chain joins TRBV28 and TRBJ2-7, with D possibly being TRBD1 (6 bases). This CDR3 spans 15 amino acids. V gave up 5 bases and J gave up 8 bases, with 22 bases separating them. Germline V gene data show CDR1 as MDHEN and CDR2 as SYDVKM. The CDR3 sequence: CASSTPRDTSLKQYF. CDR3 DNA: TGTGCCAGCAGTACACCCCGGGACACGTCTTTGAAGCAGTACTTC.

This chain uses TRBV6-7 with TRBJ2-3; D not resolved. TRBV6-7 is classed as an ORF, of uncertain function. The V end was cut by 0 bases, the J end by 8 bases, with 6 bases between. The CDR3 length is 12 residues. The CDR3 sequence: CASSYSVSTQYF. The CDR3 DNA reads as TGTGCCAGCAGTTACTCGGTCAGTACGCAGTATTTT.

This chain joins TRBV2 and TRBJ1-1; no reliable D call. Germline CDR1 and CDR2: SNHLY and FYNNEI. V shed 6 bases and J shed 4 bases, with 15 bases lying between them. The CDR3 is 14 amino acids. Written as DNA, the CDR3 is TGTGCCAGCAGCCGGGCCTCGAGAGGCACTGAAGCTTTCTTT. It encodes CASSRASRGTEAFF.

The genes are TRBV11-3 and TRBJ2-1; 9 bases fit TRBD2. J was trimmed by 9 bases and V by 5 bases; bases with no gene match: 17. This CDR3 has 17 residues. Germline CDR1 and CDR2: SGHNT and YENEEA. The CDR3 sequence: CASSRVGGLAGLSEQFF. The CDR3 DNA reads as TGTGCCAGCAGCCGGGTGGGGGGACTAGCTGGACTTAGTGAGCAGTTCTTC.

This clonotype occurred many times. This chain joins TRBV7-2 and TRBJ1-5; D uncertain. The CDR3 contains 13 residues. Germline assignment: CDR1 SGHTA and CDR2 FQGNSA. V was trimmed by 4 bases and J by 0 bases, leaving 4 bases between them. CDR3 nucleotide sequence: TGTGCCAGCAGCTCCCGTAGCAATCAGCCCCAGCATTTT. Its translation is CASSSRSNQPQHF.

This clonotype was observed a handful of times. This chain joins TRBV7-2 and TRBJ1-6; 9 bases map to TRBD1. Trimming cost V 7 bases and J 10 bases; bases outside gene matches: 17. The CDR3 sequence is 17 residues long. Looked up from germline, CDR1 is SGHTA and CDR2 is FQGNSA. CDR3 in amino acids: CASTLRGGQGLYSPLHF. The CDR3 DNA sequence: TGTGCCAGCACCCTAAGGGGGGGACAGGGTCTTTACTCACCCCTCCACTTT.

The gene calls are TRBV2 and TRBJ1-6, with D hard to call. Germline V gene lookup returns CDR1 SNHLY and CDR2 FYNNEI. The ends were cut back, 7 bases at V and 4 bases at J, with 8 bases in the middle. The CDR3 is 13 residues long. The CDR3 bases are TGTGCCAGCAATGAGGAGTATAATTCACCCCTCCACTTT. Its protein is CASNEEYNSPLHF.